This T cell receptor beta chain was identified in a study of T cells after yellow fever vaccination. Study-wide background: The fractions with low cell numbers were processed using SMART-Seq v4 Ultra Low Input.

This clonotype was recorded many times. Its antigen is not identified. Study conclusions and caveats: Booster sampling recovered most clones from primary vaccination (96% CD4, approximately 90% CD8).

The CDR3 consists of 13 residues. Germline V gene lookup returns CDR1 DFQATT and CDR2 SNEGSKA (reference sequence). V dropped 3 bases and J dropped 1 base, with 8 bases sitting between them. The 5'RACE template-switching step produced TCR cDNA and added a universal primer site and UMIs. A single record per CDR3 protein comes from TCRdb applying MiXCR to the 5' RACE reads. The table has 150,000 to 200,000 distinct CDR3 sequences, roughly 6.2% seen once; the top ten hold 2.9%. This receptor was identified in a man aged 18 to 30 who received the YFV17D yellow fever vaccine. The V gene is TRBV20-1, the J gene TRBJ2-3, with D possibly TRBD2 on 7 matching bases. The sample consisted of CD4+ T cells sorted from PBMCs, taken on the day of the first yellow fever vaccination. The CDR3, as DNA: TGCAGTGCTAGCGGGGGGCGCACAGATACGCAGTATTTT. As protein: CSASGGRTDTQYF.